This T cell receptor beta chain comes out of a study of OX40 agonist ivuxolimab in advanced cancers. About the study: Dosing consisted of intravenous ivuxolimab at 0.01 to 10 mg/kg every 2 weeks.

The protocol was immunoSEQ multiplex PCR, while the TCRdb copy is restricted to in-frame clones and leaves out a portion. The sample yields 55,000 to 65,000 clones, around 85% seen once. This clone was seen just once. The receptor was isolated from an adult with an advanced solid tumor such as melanoma, head and neck, liver or kidney cancer. Sequencing was performed on CD4+ or CD8+ T cells sorted from blood, taken in a trial of the OX40 agonist ivuxolimab.

CDR3 amino acids: CASSFTEGNEQFF. The CDR3, as DNA: TGTGCCAGCAGCTTTACTGAGGGGAATGAGCAGTTCTTC. The chain combines TRBV7-2 with TRBJ2-1; the D gene could be TRBD1 or TRBD2 (5 bases each). V was pared by 3 bases and J by 7 bases, with 10 bases between. Germline V gene sequence: CDR1 SGHTA, CDR2 FQGNSA. The CDR3 length is 13 residues.